These 15 T cell receptor beta chains were all obtained from the same sample, sequenced in a study of regulatory T cells in long-lasting Graves disease. The time point: persistent/refractory GD, antithyroid drugs over 5 years with positive TRAb. Scientists built the TCR library using RNA that was extracted from PBMCs. Arm-PCR of CDR3 regions with iRepertoire HTBI primers generated TCR beta libraries. TCRdb analysed the multiplex PCR reads with MiXCR anew, one entry per CDR3 protein. The sample records some 470,000 distinct CDR3 sequences, 20% to 25% being singletons. The sequenced sample was peripheral blood mononuclear cells (PBMCs), obtained when the disease was refractory, from a patient treated with antithyroid drugs. The receptors were sampled from a female donor with Graves disease.

This clonotype showed up just a few times. This chain links TRBV10-3 with TRBJ1-1; TRBD1 agrees at 8 bases. J lost 4 bases, V lost 5 bases, and 9 bases had no gene match. Germline loops: CDR1 ENHRY, CDR2 SYGVKD. This CDR3 region has 15 residues. The CDR3 loop is CAISPDDRGSTEAFF. In DNA form, the CDR3 reads TGTGCCATCAGTCCTGACGACAGGGGAAGCACTGAAGCTTTCTTT.

In its sample, this clonotype was seen a few times. The chain recombines TRBV20-1 with TRBJ1-1; 8 nucleotides line up with TRBD1. CDR3 size: 15 residues. The germline V gene encodes CDR1 DFQATT and CDR2 SNEGSKA (reference sequence). Germline trimming cut 3 bases from V and 2 bases from J; bases unmatched to any gene: 8. CDR3 region: CSASLARGRNTEAFF. The CDR3 DNA reads as TGCAGTGCTAGTCTGGCCAGGGGGCGAAACACTGAAGCTTTCTTT.

This clonotype has a handful of counts. The chain is built from TRBV28 and TRBJ1-4; D is ambiguous. The germline V gene has CDR1 MDHEN and CDR2 SYDVKM. The CDR3 runs to 13 residues. Trimming left V 6 bases short and J 16 bases short, with 21 bases between. CDR3 residues: CASSLRNSPGRFF. The CDR3 DNA sequence: TGTGCCAGCAGCTTGCGCAACTCCCCCGGACGGTTTTTT.

The chain links TRBV27 to TRBJ2-2; D remains ambiguous. This CDR3 has 11 residues. CDR1 and CDR2 (germline): MNHEY, SMNVEV (reference sequence). V gave up 4 bases and J gave up 7 bases, with 4 bases separating them. For the CDR3, the DNA is TGTGCCAGCAGTTCCTACGGGGAGCTGTTTTTT. Translating it yields CASSSYGELFF.

Ten or more counts support this clonotype. The chain combines TRBV28 with TRBJ2-7; D is undetermined. Looked up from germline, CDR1 is MDHEN and CDR2 is SYDVKM. V was trimmed by 2 bases and J by 7 bases, leaving 9 bases between them. The CDR3 is 12 residues long. The CDR3, as DNA: TGTGCCAGCAGTTTAACAGTTAGGGAGCAGTACTTC. It encodes CASSLTVREQYF.

The sample holds many counts of this clonotype. The chain employs TRBV15 and TRBJ2-5; D is unclear. In germline, CDR1 is LNHNV, CDR2 YYDKDF (reference sequence). This CDR3 has 16 amino acids. Trimming removed 0 bases from V and 1 base from J, with 12 bases in between. In DNA, the CDR3 is TGTGCCACCAGCAGAGATAAAAGGGAAGGCCAAGAGACCCAGTACTTC. It yields the protein CATSRDKREGQETQYF.

Concerning this clonotype: A read error likely explains this, since a far larger clone differs by one base. A read error is likely, as this CDR3 ends without the conserved phenylalanine or tryptophan. The chain couples TRBV28 to TRBJ2-7; 8 bases map to TRBD2. With V trimmed by 6 bases and J by 0 bases, 7 bases remained unmatched. The CDR3 consists of 15 residues. In germline, CDR1 is MDHEN, CDR2 SYDVKM. The CDR3 reads CASSPRGGHSYEQYL. DNA of the CDR3: TGTGCCAGCAGCCCCCGGGGGGGCCACTCCTACGAGCAGTACCTC.

The table lists this clonotype with a few counts. The rearrangement links TRBV12-3 or TRBV12-4 to TRBJ1-6, with a possible D match to TRBD1 (6 bases). Trimming pared 6 bases from V and 5 bases from J, leaving 14 bases between. CDR3 length equals 15 residues. The CDR3 nucleotides read TGTGCCAGCAGCACCCGGGACACCCATAATTCACCCCTCCACTTT. Translated: CASSTRDTHNSPLHF.

A remark on this clonotype: A far larger clone is a single base away, which makes a read error likely. The chain has TRBV10-3 and TRBJ1-2; 7 bases map to TRBD1. The CDR3 sequence is 17 residues long. The V gene end was trimmed by 5 bases and the J gene end by 0 bases; junction bases not matched to a gene: 12. Germline CDR1 reads ENHRY; CDR2 reads SYGVKD. The CDR3 protein is CAISYRYHRGANYGYTF. In nucleotides, the CDR3 is TGTGCCATCAGTTACCGATACCACAGGGGAGCTAACTATGGCTACACCTTC.

The chain couples TRBV27 to TRBJ2-2, with TRBD2 identical over 12 bases. Trimming at V came to 8 bases and at J to 7 bases, leaving 5 bases not matched to a gene. Germline lookup yields CDR1 MNHEY and CDR2 SMNVEV (reference sequence). This CDR3 contains 14 residues. As DNA, the CDR3 is TGTGCCAGCTGTCTAGCGGGAGGGAACGGGGAGCTGTTTTTT. This gives the protein CASCLAGGNGELFF.

A few counts support this clonotype. The chain combines TRBV5-1 with TRBJ1-1; D possibly corresponds to TRBD1 (6 bases). Looked up from germline, CDR1 is SGHRS and CDR2 is YFSETQ. The CDR3 has 15 residues. Trimming stripped 3 bases from V and 1 base from J, with 13 bases between. The CDR3 bases are TGCGCCAGCAGCTCCAACGGACAGCAGAACACTGAAGCTTTCTTT. Protein sequence: CASSSNGQQNTEAFF.

The chain uses TRBV11-3 and TRBJ2-6, with 7 bases fitting TRBD1. V was clipped by 5 bases and J by 1 base; unmatched bases: 5. The CDR3 has 16 amino acids. Germline V gene data show CDR1 as SGHNT and CDR2 as YENEEA. CDR3 bases: TGTGCCAGCAGCGCCATGACAGGGTCTGGGGCCAACGTCCTGACTTTC. It encodes CASSAMTGSGANVLTF. Full variable domain (rest looked up from reference TRBV11-3 and TRBJ2-6): EAGVVQSPRYKIIEKKQPVAFWCNPISGHNTLYWYLQNLGQGPELLIRYENEEAVDDSQLPKDRFSAERLKGVDSTLKIQPAELGDSAVYLCASSAMTGSGANVLTFGAGSRLTVL.

In its sample, this clonotype was seen once. A read error is possible here, since a much larger clone lies one base away. The chain has TRBV28 and TRBJ2-2; the match to TRBD2 covers 14 bases. V shed 6 bases and J 6 bases; nucleotides not matched to a gene: 18. The germline V gene has CDR1 MDHEN and CDR2 SYDVKM. This CDR3 contains 20 residues. The CDR3 DNA sequence: TGTGCCAGCAGCCACAGCGGGACTAGCGGGAGTGGGGACAACGCCGGGGAGCTGTTTTTT. Its protein is CASSHSGTSGSGDNAGELFF.

This clonotype was seen a few times. The chain joins TRBV20-1 to TRBJ2-4; 10 bases line up with TRBD1. The CDR3 contains 12 residues. CDR1 and CDR2 from the germline V gene are DFQATT and SNEGSKA (reference sequence). V lost 0 bases and J lost 13; bases outside the gene matches: 3. DNA of the CDR3: TGCAGTGCTAGAGAGGGGACAGGGGTGCAGTACTTC. Translating gives CSAREGTGVQYF.

The chain carries TRBV29-1 and TRBJ2-1; 8 bases are shared with TRBD1. This CDR3 contains 15 residues. Germline V gene lookup returns CDR1 SQVTM and CDR2 ANQGSEA. V lost 4 bases to trimming and J lost 5 bases; unmatched junction nucleotides: 10. In DNA, the CDR3 is TGCAGCGTTGTTCCCCCGGGACAGGAAGACAATGAGCAGTTCTTC. Its translation is CSVVPPGQEDNEQFF.